What follows is one TCR beta chain and its context. This clone has only a few counts. What this receptor recognizes is not known. Base quality data are lacking; no much larger clone is found one base away. Participants in the prospective study were enrolled through a virtual design, were aged about 18 to 90 years, and lived in 24 United States geographic areas. Cohort assignment in the prospective study relied on participant-reported clinical history from a screening survey and a study questionnaire. For ImmuneRACE Cohort 3, a participant was defined as recovered based on two consecutive negative NP/OP PCR tests, clearance by a healthcare professional, or resolution of symptoms. In the prospective study, mobile phlebotomists collected whole blood, serum and a nasopharyngeal or oropharyngeal swab from each participant. Prospective study participants could optionally give additional blood draws and questionnaires over an approximately two-month period. Before DNA extraction, blood samples from the prospective study were shipped at room temperature or frozen.

TCRbeta CDR3 regions were amplified from genomic DNA by means of the immunoSEQ Assay, a bias-controlled multiplex PCR. The authors' pipeline ran thus. The number of nucleated cells in each sample was estimated from the amplification of reference gene primers within the assay. To quantify the absolute abundance of each unique TCRbeta CDR3 rearrangement, sequence reads were collapsed and filtered. For each sample, productive Simpson clonality was calculated by taking the square root of Simpson's diversity index across productive rearrangements. Not all clones reach the TCRdb copy of this immuneACCESS table, which keeps in-frame sequences only. Checked studies attribute under half of the gap to unresolved V genes and leave the rest unexplained. The DNA was the basis for D and trimming; V, J and clone size are from that table. The sample yields 200,000 to 250,000 clones; about 90% were counted once. In total, the top ten clones hold 10% to 12% of the sample.

The data belong to a study of blood T cell repertoires in COVID-19 (dated by TCRdb to about 2020). For the study in its entirety: Samples covering the acute and convalescent phases of COVID-19 were provided by collaborators in the United States, Italy and Spain. The repertoires were released in a freely available public database meant as a resource for research on the immune response to SARS-CoV-2. Samples were obtained from the ongoing ImmuneRACE study (first 160 participants) and from over 1,000 subjects provided by 6 global collaborators. Where available, HLA class I and class II types were taken from metadata supplied by the sample provider and were not determined by assay-based typing. Subjects who had been exposed to COVID-19, were actively infected with it, or had recovered from it provided the deeply sampled blood TCRbeta repertoires that made up the dataset. The sample metadata nearly always contained a de-identified subject ID, COVID-19 status, age in years and sex. The material from the prospective study consisted of cDNA or gDNA derived from T cells, B-cell-depleted T cells, or PBMCs.

Here is what the overall study found, with its caveats: The quantity of clinical and demographic metadata differed by source and by participant and was supplied without curation.

The material sequenced was PBMCs or T cells enriched from blood (not recorded which). The receptor was derived from a man aged 25-40 years who had recovered from COVID-19.

Read as DNA, the sequence is TGTGCCAGCAGCCAGGGACAGCTTAACACCGGGGAGCTGTTTTTT. It specifies CASSQGQLNTGELFF. Recombination linked TRBV5-8 to TRBJ2-2; TRBD1 fits 7 bases in the junction. From its cysteine to its phenylalanine, the CDR3 spans 15 amino acids. The read is trimmed to its CDR3 DNA, 45 bases read in frame from base 1. V has 4 bases trimmed and J has 2 bases trimmed; junction bases matching no gene number 5. The germline V gene provides CDR1 SGHTS and CDR2 YDEGEE.